A few counts support the clone carrying this T cell receptor (beta chain). At collection, donors were nominally healthy, but unrecorded immune exposures were probable. Both 60 Vbeta primers and 13 Jbeta primers went into the PCR. TCRdb's table, derived via immunoSEQ multiplex PCR, lists solely in-frame clones and lacks some. The sample has about 270,000 clones, roughly 70% seen once. This sample is drawn from a study of cytomegalovirus exposure and HLA in healthy donors. Germline V gene lookup returns CDR1 MDHEN and CDR2 SYDVKM. Trimming cost V 4 bases and J 6 bases, with 15 bases left between them. The CDR3 is 14 amino acids.

The sample taken for sequencing was PBMCs. The clonotype was recovered from a female donor in good health and CMV-seronegative. The chain links TRBV28 to TRBJ1-2; D gene uncertain. The CDR3 loop reads CASSSPRSGNGYTF. The CDR3 nucleotides are TGTGCCAGCAGTTCTCCTCGTTCCGGGAATGGCTACACCTTC.